The 19 T cell receptor beta chains reported below all come from one sample, sequenced in a study of breast tumors, draining lymph nodes, adjacent tissues. The lymph nodes were axillary draining lymph nodes from breast cancer patients. MiXCR, run by TCRdb on the multiplex PCR reads, gives a single entry per CDR3 protein. This table has 200,000 to 250,000 distinct CDR3 sequences, approximately 31% appearing once. The sequenced sample consisted of axillary lymph node tissue. These receptors originate from a female donor with breast cancer. Some clones in this sample may be carry-over from other donors' samples.

The chain is built from TRBV18 and TRBJ1-2, with a tentative D call TRBD1 (6 bases). The germline CDR1 and CDR2 sequences are KGHSH and LQKENI. Trimming removed 2 bases at V and 6 bases at J, with 13 bases between. The CDR3 runs to 14 residues. CDR3 sequence (DNA): TGTGCCAGCTCACCAGTGACGAGGGGGGATGGCTACACCTTC. Protein: CASSPVTRGDGYTF.

Ten or more counts support this clonotype. The chain joins TRBV6-5 to TRBJ2-1, with 9 nucleotides matching TRBD2. CDR3 length: 15 residues. V trimming: 0 bases; J trimming: 9 bases; junction bases outside the gene matches: 6. Looked up from germline, CDR1 is MNHEY and CDR2 is SVGAGI. The CDR3, as DNA: TGTGCCAGCAGTTACTCGGCGGGACTAGCTGGTGAGCAGTTCTTC. Translation: CASSYSAGLAGEQFF.

The chain uses TRBV11-2 and TRBJ2-6; D might be TRBD2 (6 bases). Germline V gene sequence: CDR1 SGHAT, CDR2 FQNNGV. V lost 2 bases, J lost 11 bases, and 19 bases lay in between. The CDR3 covers 16 residues. This CDR3 is CASSLWVPGGIYVLTF. DNA for the CDR3: TGTGCCAGCAGCTTATGGGTCCCCGGCGGGATCTACGTCCTGACTTTC. Full variable domain (remainder filled in from reference TRBV11-2 and TRBJ2-6): EAGVAQSPRYKIIEKRQSVAFWCNPISGHATLYWYQQILGQGPKLLIQFQNNGVVDDSQLPKDRFSAERLKGVDSTLKIQPAKLEDSAVYLCASSLWVPGGIYVLTFGAGSRLTVL.

This clonotype was recorded at least ten times. The rearrangement joins TRBV4-1 to TRBJ2-7; D possibly corresponds to TRBD2 (6 bases). The CDR3 totals 15 residues. The V end was cut by 4 bases, the J end by 6 bases, with 19 bases between. Germline CDR1 is MGHRA and CDR2 is YSYEKL. CDR3 sequence reads: CASSPQTGVYGEQYF. CDR3 in DNA: TGCGCCAGCAGCCCTCAGACGGGGGTGTACGGCGAGCAGTACTTC.

This clonotype was seen ten or more times. The chain recombines TRBV2 with TRBJ1-5, with D perhaps matching TRBD1 (5 bases). CDR1 and CDR2 (germline): SNHLY, FYNNEI. The V gene lost 4 bases and the J gene lost 1 base, with 11 bases spanning the gap. The CDR3 totals 15 residues. CDR3 loop: CASSAQGHSNQPQHF. The CDR3 nucleotides are TGTGCCAGCAGTGCGCAGGGCCACAGCAATCAGCCCCAGCATTTT.

Many counts were recorded for this clonotype. The chain links TRBV18 to TRBJ2-3, with D possibly TRBD1 on 6 matching bases. Germline V gene lookup returns CDR1 KGHSH and CDR2 LQKENI. The CDR3 consists of 14 residues. V lost 6 bases, J lost 1 base, and 11 bases lay in between. CDR3 nucleotides: TGTGCCAGCTCCCCCAGGGGTGGCACAGATACGCAGTATTTT. This sequence encodes CASSPRGGTDTQYF.

This clonotype occurred many times. The J gene is TRBJ2-3, the V gene TRBV19; a possible D gene is TRBD2 (6 bases). The germline V gene encodes CDR1 LNHDA and CDR2 SQIVND (reference sequence). The CDR3 sequence is 17 residues long. V lost 0 bases and J lost 2, with 15 bases in between. The CDR3 loop reads CASSIDGPSANTDTQYF. The CDR3 nucleotides are TGTGCCAGTAGTATAGATGGGCCTAGCGCAAACACAGATACGCAGTATTTT.

This clonotype came up many times. The gene calls are TRBV3-1 and TRBJ2-3; unclear D gene. V lost 3 bases and J 0 bases, leaving 10 bases between the germline ends. The CDR3 consists of 15 residues. Germline lookup yields CDR1 LGHDT and CDR2 YNNKEL (reference sequence). As DNA, the CDR3 is TGTGCCAGCAGCCAGGGCGGAGTCAGCACAGATACGCAGTATTTT. Amino acids: CASSQGGVSTDTQYF.

This chain connects TRBV10-1 to TRBJ2-1, with D perhaps matching TRBD1 or TRBD2 (5 bases each). This CDR3 is 14 amino acids long. CDR1 WNHNN and CDR2 SYGVQD come from the germline V gene (reference sequence). With 2 bases removed from V and 7 bases from J, the gap between germline ends came to 12 bases. The CDR3 DNA is TGCGCCAGCAGTGAGGGGGGAGTGAAAAATGAGCAGTTCTTC. Encoded protein: CASSEGGVKNEQFF.

At least ten counts were recorded for this clonotype. V usage is TRBV19 and J usage is TRBJ1-6; no firm D call. Germline CDR1 LNHDA, CDR2 SQIVND (reference sequence). Trimming removed 3 bases at V and 0 bases at J, with 15 bases between. The CDR3 is 18 residues long. In nucleotides, the CDR3 is TGTGCCAGTAGTATGTTTCCCCCGGGCAGCTCCTATAATTCACCCCTCCACTTT. Translated, it gives CASSMFPPGSSYNSPLHF.

Notes on this clonotype: A clone one base away is much larger, so this may be a read error. The genes are TRBV9 and TRBJ2-1; 14 nucleotides agree with TRBD2. The CDR3 spans 15 residues. Germline CDR1 reads SGDLS; CDR2 reads YYNGEE. Written as DNA, the CDR3 is TGTGCCAGCAGCGTCGGGACTAGCGGGAGTTATGAGCAGTTATTC. Translated: CASSVGTSGSYEQLF.

This clonotype was seen at least ten times. V gene TRBV5-1 combines with J gene TRBJ2-7; D not resolved. The CDR3 contains 16 residues. The ends were cut back, 0 bases at V and 1 base at J, with 14 bases in the middle. The germline gives CDR1 SGHRS, CDR2 YFSETQ. The CDR3: CASSLGPHTTSYEQYF. CDR3 nucleotide sequence: TGCGCCAGCAGCTTGGGGCCACACACCACTTCCTACGAGCAGTACTTC.

A remark on this clonotype: One end of the junction does not line up with germline, which may come from a read error. The V call is TRBV5-1, the J call TRBJ2-3, with D tentatively TRBD2 (6 bases). The CDR3 length is 15 residues. From germline, CDR1 is SGHRS and CDR2 YFSETQ. CDR3 loop: CASSLGTPSTHTQCF. For the CDR3, the DNA is TGCGCCAGCAGCCTGGGGACTCCTAGCACACATACGCAGTGTTTT.

This clonotype was observed many times. The genes are TRBV19 and TRBJ1-5; 10 bases fit TRBD1. Per the germline V gene, CDR1 is LNHDA and CDR2 is SQIVND (reference sequence). Trimming cost V 3 bases and J 6 bases; bases outside gene matches: 23. The CDR3 totals 21 residues. As DNA, the CDR3 is TGTGCCAGTAGTATTACGGGACAGGGGAAGCTCGGTGGGGTAGGGACTCAGCCCCAGCATTTT. As protein: CASSITGQGKLGGVGTQPQHF.

The J gene is TRBJ2-7, the V gene TRBV4-2, with D perhaps TRBD2 (6 bases). V lost 1 base and J lost 0, with 10 bases in between. Germline values: CDR1 LGHNA, CDR2 YNFKEQ. The CDR3 loop spans 15 amino acids. The CDR3: CASSQGRDFSYEQYF. DNA of the CDR3: TGTGCCAGCAGCCAAGGCCGGGACTTCTCCTACGAGCAGTACTTC.

The genes are TRBV9 and TRBJ1-3; possibly TRBD1 for D (5 bases). This CDR3 contains 18 residues. Trimming took off 1 base at V and 2 bases at J, with 19 bases between the two ends. Per the germline V gene, CDR1 is SGDLS and CDR2 is YYNGEE. The CDR3 DNA reads TGTGCCAGCAGCGTACTCGAGGGGCAATCAGCCCCTGGAAACACCATATATTTT. Its translation: CASSVLEGQSAPGNTIYF.

In this sample, this clonotype turned up many times. The chain couples TRBV2 to TRBJ2-5; D gene ambiguous. In germline, CDR1 is SNHLY, CDR2 FYNNEI. V lost 7 bases to trimming and J lost 5 bases, with 17 bases between them. There are 14 residues in the CDR3. CDR3 sequence (DNA): TGTGCCAGCATGGAGTCGGGCCGTGGGGAGACCCAGTACTTC. Translating it yields CASMESGRGETQYF.

There are many counts of this clonotype. The chain recombines TRBV11-3 with TRBJ2-5; D is tentatively TRBD1 or TRBD2 (5 bases each). Germline-derived CDR1 and CDR2 are SGHNT and YENEEA. This CDR3 has 15 amino acids. V gave up 2 bases and J gave up 5 bases, with 15 bases separating them. The CDR3 is CASSLNGLGTETQYF. The CDR3 DNA is TGTGCCAGCAGCTTAAATGGACTTGGGACGGAGACCCAGTACTTC.

The sample holds many counts of this clonotype. The chain is built from TRBV11-2 and TRBJ2-1; TRBD2 matches 14 bases. Germline assignment: CDR1 SGHAT and CDR2 FQNNGV. The CDR3 totals 16 residues. Trimming at V came to 2 bases and at J to 6 bases, leaving 3 bases not matched to a gene. The CDR3 sequence: CASSLTGLAGVNEQFF. The CDR3 coding sequence is TGTGCCAGCAGCTTAACGGGACTAGCGGGAGTCAATGAGCAGTTCTTC.